This is a list of T cell receptor beta chains from one sample in a study of human T cells and chemical hapten exposure. TCRdb analysed the RACE reads with MiXCR anew, one entry per CDR3 protein. The repertoire holds 65,000 to 95,000 distinct CDR3 sequences, with roughly 7.9% as singletons. The sequenced sample consisted of whole blood. All receptors come from a female donor in good health. Some clones in this sample may be carry-over from other donors' samples. CDR3s include the opening cysteine and the closing phenylalanine or tryptophan. The D gene is left open where the match is weak. Size tells how often a clone was seen (once, few, many) or the class of an expanded clone, and some rows leave it out.

>NA|TRBV6-1|many|TRBJ2-3
CASSEAPWADTQYF
TGTGCCAGCAGTGAAGCGCCTTGGGCAGATACGCAGTATTTT
>NA|TRBV14|many|TRBJ2-1
CASSQDVGFLRDSDEQFF
TGTGCCAGCAGCCAAGACGTTGGTTTTCTGAGGGATTCGGATGAGCAGTTCTTC
>NA|TRBV21-1|many|TRBJ1-4
CASSKDWDRKKKKLFF
TGTGCCAGCAGCAAAGATTGGGACAGGAAAAAAAAAAAACTGTTTTTT
>TRBD1|TRBV30|few|TRBJ1-5
CAWQGAQAEPQNF
TGTGCCTGGCAGGGGGCCCAAGCGGAGCCCCAGAATTTT
>TRBD2|TRBV20-1|many|TRBJ2-3
CSASLTSGSTDTQYF
TGCAGTGCTAGCCTTACTAGCGGAAGCACAGATACGCAGTATTTT
>NA|TRBV24-1|NA|TRBJ2-1
CATSDFRGANEQFF
TGTGCCACCAGTGATTTTCGGGGGGCCAATGAGCAGTTCTTC
>TRBD1|TRBV24-1|NA|TRBJ2-3
CATSGRDRGPADTQYF
TGTGCCACCAGCGGTCGTGACAGGGGGCCGGCAGATACGCAGTATTTT
>NA|TRBV29-1|many|TRBJ1-1
CSAEGQNTEAFF
TGCAGCGCGGAGGGACAGAACACTGAAGCTTTCTTT
>NA|TRBV12-1|NA|TRBJ1-3
CASSFPLVRGNTIYF
TGTGCCAGCAGCTTCCCGTTGGTTCGTGGAAACACCATATATTTT
>NA|TRBV29-1|many|TRBJ2-5
CSVPGPDQETQYF
TGCAGCGTCCCAGGACCCGATCAAGAGACCCAGTACTTC
>NA|TRBV10-2|many|TRBJ1-1
CATRNWGTEAFF
TGCGCCACCAGGAATTGGGGCACTGAAGCTTTCTTT
>NA|TRBV20-1|NA|TRBJ2-3
CSARDQWGHRTDTQYF
TGCAGTGCTAGAGATCAATGGGGCCACCGCACAGATACGCAGTATTTT
>NA|TRBV11-2|many|TRBJ2-3
CASSLGQPSTDTQYF
TGTGCCAGCAGCTTAGGACAGCCTAGCACAGATACGCAGTATTTT
>NA|TRBV20-1|NA|TRBJ1-2
CSASSAVNYGYTF
TGCAGTGCTAGTAGTGCGGTGAACTATGGCTACACCTTC
>NA|TRBV21-1|few|TRBJ2-7
CASSEDRGPPYEQYF
TGTGCCAGCAGCGAAGACAGGGGGCCCCCCTACGAGCAGTACTTC
>TRBD1|TRBV20-1|many|TRBJ1-4
CRVQGVATNEKLFF
TGCAGGGTACAGGGGGTTGCAACTAATGAAAAACTGTTTTTT
>NA|TRBV9|few|TRBJ2-7
CASSVGGVRSYEQYF
TGTGCCAGCAGCGTCGGTGGGGTCCGCTCCTACGAGCAGTACTTC
>NA|TRBV7-2|few|TRBJ1-1
CASSVARSTEAFF
TGTGCCAGCAGCGTCGCTAGAAGCACTGAAGCTTTCTTT
>NA|TRBV19|NA|TRBJ1-1
CASSATGRDTEAFF
TGTGCCAGTAGTGCTACAGGGAGGGATACTGAAGCTTTCTTT
>NA|TRBV6-6|NA|TRBJ1-1
CASSYRRNTEAFF
TGTGCCAGCAGTTATAGGAGGAACACTGAAGCTTTCTTT
>NA|TRBV5-4|few|TRBJ1-3
CASSSDTHPGNTIYF
TGTGCCAGCAGCTCAGACACTCACCCTGGAAACACCATATATTTT
>NA|TRBV6-1|many|TRBJ2-1
CASSRDWGDNEQFF
TGTGCCAGCAGTCGGGACTGGGGGGACAATGAGCAGTTCTTC
>NA|TRBV18|few|TRBJ2-1
CASSPLGTDEQFF
TGTGCCAGCTCACCTTTAGGGACGGATGAGCAGTTCTTC
>TRBD1|TRBV19|once|TRBJ2-7
CASRISGGSYEQYF
TGTGCCAGTAGGATATCAGGGGGCTCCTACGAGCAGTACTTC
>TRBD2|TRBV6-6|many|TRBJ2-2
CASSPHDRGANTGELFF
TGTGCCAGCAGTCCCCATGACCGGGGGGCGAACACCGGGGAGCTGTTTTTT
>NA|TRBV18|many|TRBJ1-2
CASSPAGGYTF
TGTGCCAGCTCACCAGCAGGAGGCTACACCTTC